This TCR beta chain was identified in a study of blood T cell repertoires in COVID-19. Study as a whole: Sites in the United States, Italy and Spain provided acute and convalescent COVID-19 samples. T cells, B-cell-depleted T cells, or PBMCs supplied cDNA or gDNA.

The V end lost 6 bases, the J end lost 2 bases, and 10 bases lay between the germline ends. CDR1 is ENHRY and CDR2 is SYGVKD in the germline V gene. The CDR3 totals 14 residues. The count of this clone is one. Clones were read by immunoSEQ multiplex PCR, and TCRdb kept only the in-frame ones, dropping some. The sample consists of just over 300,000 clones, 75% to 90% of them appearing once. The TCR comes from a man aged 18-30 years with active or convalescent COVID-19. V gene TRBV10-3 combines with J gene TRBJ2-2; no reliable D call. The sequenced sample was peripheral blood. CDR3 protein: CAISPQVNTGELFF. CDR3 DNA: TGTGCCATCAGCCCGCAGGTTAACACCGGGGAGCTGTTTTTT.